This TCR beta chain derives from a study of blood T cell repertoires in COVID-19. The data were produced by immunoSEQ multiplex PCR, yet TCRdb's version contains in-frame clones alone and is incomplete. Here the sample spans fewer than 110,000 clones, more than 80% being singletons. The CDR3 is 15 amino acids. The germline CDR1 and CDR2 sequences are SNHLY and FYNNEI. The V and J ends lost 6 bases and 9 bases, in that order; junction bases with no gene match: 5. The chain combines TRBV2 with TRBJ2-1; 16 bases line up with TRBD2. The receptor was derived from a human donor in a cohort sampled during active COVID-19. Sequencing input: peripheral blood. The DNA for the CDR3 is TGTGCCAGCAGAACGGGACTAGCGGGGGGGGGTGAGCAGTTCTTC. Its translation: CASRTGLAGGGEQFF.